These 9 T cell receptor beta chains were all obtained from the same sample, sequenced in a study of cytomegalovirus exposure and HLA in healthy donors. Researchers ran the PCR with 60 Vbeta and 13 Jbeta primers. Here immunoSEQ multiplex PCR was the method, and the copy in TCRdb shows in-frame clones only, minus some. The listing contains 60,000 to 100,000 clones. Sample: PBMCs. These receptor sequences come from a man younger than 40 in good health and CMV-seronegative.

Here the CDR3 DNA reads TGTGCCAGCAGTTACGGGGACAGGGGGGACACTGAAGCTTTCTTT. Translating gives CASSYGDRGDTEAFF. The genes are TRBV6-5 and TRBJ1-1; 11 bases align to TRBD1. This CDR3 is built from 15 residues. The germline gives CDR1 MNHEY, CDR2 SVGAGI. After removal of 2 bases from V and 3 bases from J, the junction contained 2 bases not matched to a gene.

The rearrangement uses TRBV7-3 and TRBJ2-3; maybe TRBD2 (5 bases). V was trimmed by 5 bases and J by 8 bases, leaving 14 bases between them. Germline CDR1 reads SGHTA; CDR2 reads FQGTGA. The CDR3 spans 13 residues. CDR3 region: CASSPSTAGTQYF. The CDR3 nucleotides are TGTGCCAGCAGCCCCTCGACCGCGGGTACGCAGTATTTT.

The chain links TRBV7-2 to TRBJ2-7; possible D gene TRBD2, 5 bases. V gave up 6 bases and J gave up 3 bases, with 15 bases separating them. The CDR3 is 14 residues long. The V gene's germline CDR1 is SGHTA and CDR2 FQGNSA. CDR3 nucleotide sequence: TGTGCCAGCAGAAGCATGGGGAGAGGCTACGAGCAGTACTTC. Translating it yields CASRSMGRGYEQYF.

J is TRBJ1-3 and V is TRBV5-1, with 8 bases fitting TRBD1. V lost 4 bases and J lost 6; bases outside the gene matches: 6. The CDR3 totals 14 residues. CDR1 is SGHRS and CDR2 is YFSETQ in the germline V gene. The chain's CDR3 is CASSIDRGANTIYF. As DNA, the CDR3 is TGCGCCAGCAGCATCGACAGGGGAGCAAACACCATATATTTT.

The CDR3: CASSPRLGTGAFF. The CDR3 DNA is TGCGCCAGCAGCCCCCGGTTGGGGACAGGAGCTTTCTTT. The J gene is TRBJ1-1, the V gene TRBV5-1, with TRBD1 matching 8 bases. The CDR3 consists of 13 residues. V was pared by 4 bases and J by 10 bases, with 9 bases of the junction left unmatched. Germline V gives CDR1 SGHRS, CDR2 YFSETQ.

For this clone: One junction end disagrees with the germline gene, perhaps due to a read error. The chain couples TRBV6-5 to TRBJ1-1, with D maybe TRBD1 (5 bases). Germline loops: CDR1 MNHEY, CDR2 SVGAGI. The length of the CDR3 is 13 residues. The CDR3 spells CASSYSGGGEDFF. CDR3 in DNA: TGTGCCAGCAGTTACTCGGGTGGAGGGGAAGATTTCTTT.

The chain uses TRBV11-3 and TRBJ2-7; possible D gene TRBD1, 6 bases. V gave up 4 bases and J gave up 1 base, with 11 bases separating them. This CDR3 comprises 14 residues. Per germline, CDR1 SGHNT and CDR2 YENEEA. The CDR3 DNA reads as TGTGCCAGCAGCTCAGGGGTGAGATCCTACGAGCAGTACTTC. Its translation is CASSSGVRSYEQYF. Combining the CDR3 with reference TRBV11-3 and TRBJ2-7 gives the whole variable domain EAGVVQSPRYKIIEKKQPVAFWCNPISGHNTLYWYLQNLGQGPELLIRYENEEAVDDSQLPKDRFSAERLKGVDSTLKIQPAELGDSAVYLCASSSGVRSYEQYFGPGTRLTVT.

The chain is built from TRBV28 and TRBJ2-7; 8 bases map to TRBD2. Germline CDR1 is MDHEN and CDR2 is SYDVKM. This CDR3 is 12 amino acids long. V lost 7 bases to trimming and J lost 3 bases; unmatched junction nucleotides: 2. This chain's CDR3 is CASKRGGYEQYF. CDR3 DNA: TGTGCCAGCAAACGGGGGGGCTACGAGCAGTACTTC.

The rearrangement links TRBV19 to TRBJ2-1; 9 nucleotides match TRBD2. With 5 bases clipped from V and 6 bases from J, the junction kept 5 bases outside the gene matches. CDR3 length equals 14 residues. Per the germline V gene, CDR1 is LNHDA and CDR2 is SQIVND (reference sequence). This chain's CDR3 is CASSSAGGVNEQFF. CDR3 DNA sequence: TGTGCCAGTAGTTCTGCGGGAGGGGTCAATGAGCAGTTCTTC.